These 9 T cell receptor beta chains were sequenced from one sample in a study of OX40 agonist ivuxolimab in advanced cancers. Repertoires were generated with immunoSEQ multiplex PCR, while TCRdb's copy carries only in-frame clones and drops some. The sample records some 65,000 clones, around 85% being singletons. The sequencing here drew on CD4+ or CD8+ T cells sorted from blood, taken in a trial of the OX40 agonist ivuxolimab. The receptors derive from an adult with an advanced solid tumor such as melanoma, head and neck, liver or kidney cancer.

The rearrangement joins TRBV10-3 to TRBJ2-2; 10 bases are shared with TRBD1. Germline lookup yields CDR1 ENHRY and CDR2 SYGVKD. The CDR3 has 14 residues. The trim removed 10 bases at V and 4 bases at J, leaving 6 bases unmatched. This CDR3 reads CATRQGAVTGELFF. Written as DNA, the CDR3 is TGTGCCACCAGACAGGGGGCGGTCACCGGGGAGCTGTTTTTT.

The chain combines TRBV18 with TRBJ2-6, with D perhaps matching TRBD1 (5 bases). Germline loops: CDR1 KGHSH, CDR2 LQKENI. The V and J ends lost 4 bases and 0 bases respectively, with 16 bases between them. The CDR3 contains 18 residues. This CDR3 is CASSRLDSASSGANVLTF. For the CDR3, the DNA is TGTGCCAGCTCACGCCTAGACAGCGCCAGCTCTGGGGCCAACGTCCTGACTTTC. Based on the CDR3 plus reference TRBV18 and TRBJ2-6, the full variable domain is NAGVMQNPRHLVRRRGQEARLRCSPMKGHSHVYWYRQLPEEGLKFMVYLQKENIIDESGMPKERFSAEFPKEGPSILRIQQVVRGDSAAYFCASSRLDSASSGANVLTFGAGSRLTVL.

The V and J genes are TRBV28 and TRBJ2-5; D not resolved. Trimming took 2 bases from V and 1 from J, leaving 11 bases between them. This CDR3 has 15 amino acids. Germline-derived CDR1 and CDR2 are MDHEN and SYDVKM. CDR3 protein: CASSLPGQTQETQYF. CDR3 in DNA: TGTGCCAGCAGTTTACCCGGGCAAACCCAAGAGACCCAGTACTTC.

The V and J genes are TRBV27 and TRBJ1-1; 9 bases line up with TRBD1. This CDR3 is built from 17 residues. Germline CDR1 and CDR2: MNHEY and SMNVEV (reference sequence). The junction had 11 bases not matched to a gene; V was cut back by 3 bases and J by 3 bases. In nucleotides, the CDR3 is TGTGCCAGCAGTTTTGGGACAGGGAAAAGTGGAGACACTGAAGCTTTCTTT. It is translated as CASSFGTGKSGDTEAFF.

This clone appeared a few times. The rearrangement uses TRBV11-1 and TRBJ2-3; 7 bases map to TRBD1. Germline CDR1 is SGHAT and CDR2 is FQDESV (reference sequence). The CDR3 totals 15 residues. The ends lost 6 bases at V and 1 base at J; junction bases unmatched: 7. The CDR3 here is CASSTDRTGTDTQYF. The CDR3 bases are TGTGCCAGCAGTACGGACAGGACGGGCACAGATACGCAGTATTTT.

The chain carries TRBV7-2 and TRBJ1-5, with 7 bases lining up with TRBD1. This CDR3 is built from 15 residues. Trimming cost V 6 bases and J 3 bases; bases outside gene matches: 8. The germline V gene has CDR1 SGHTA and CDR2 FQGNSA. In DNA, the CDR3 is TGTGCCAGCAGATCGACAGGGACCCTCAATCAGCCCCAGCATTTT. As protein: CASRSTGTLNQPQHF.

This rearrangement joins TRBV2 to TRBJ2-5; 8 bases are a match to TRBD1. Germline CDR1 is SNHLY and CDR2 is FYNNEI. This CDR3 comprises 13 residues. The trim removed 0 bases at V and 7 bases at J, leaving 1 base unmatched. The CDR3 DNA follows: TGTGCCAGCAGTGAAGCAACAGGGGGGACCCAGTACTTC. This codes for CASSEATGGTQYF.

CDR3 bases: TGTGCCAGCAGTTTCCTCGACGGAAGCTCCTACGAGCAGTACTTC. As protein: CASSFLDGSSYEQYF. The rearrangement uses TRBV6-5 and TRBJ2-7; no firm D call. CDR3 length equals 15 residues. The V gene lost 4 bases and the J gene lost 0 bases, with 13 bases spanning the gap. Per the germline V gene, CDR1 is MNHEY and CDR2 is SVGAGI.

The chain uses TRBV9 and TRBJ1-4; weak D call: TRBD1 (5 bases). Between the trimmed V and J ends, which lost 2 bases and 8 bases, there was a span of 10 bases. This CDR3 has 13 residues. The germline V gene has CDR1 SGDLS and CDR2 YYNGEE. The CDR3 DNA reads TGTGCCAGCAGCGTCGGTTGGGGGGAAAAACTGTTTTTT. This translates into CASSVGWGEKLFF. Filled out from reference TRBV9 and TRBJ1-4, the complete variable domain reads DSGVTQTPKHLITATGQRVTLRCSPRSGDLSVYWYQQSLDQGLQFLIQYYNGEERAKGNILERFSAQQFPDLHSELNLSSLELGDSALYFCASSVGWGEKLFFGSGTQLSVL.